This T cell receptor (beta chain) stems from a study of CD8+ T cells in alopecia areata. Study-level points and caveats: Whether baseline CD8+ expansion is linked to response remains uncertain, given a single nonresponder.

Treatment specified: oral pan-JAK inhibitor, 5-10 mg twice daily. Deletions cut 10 bases from V and 3 bases from J, with 7 bases between. CDR3 size: 10 residues. Germline V gene data show CDR1 as SGHAT and CDR2 as FQNNGV. It was cDNA, reverse transcribed from extracted RNA, that served as the sequencing template. The assay was immunoSEQ multiplex PCR, and TCRdb's table has in-frame clones only and misses some. Of some 120,000 clones in the sample, about 59% were seen once. Concerning this clone: The target antigen is unknown.

The starting material was CD8+ T cells sorted from blood, obtained at week 24, from a patient treated with tofacitinib. This clonotype was sampled from a human donor with alopecia areata. The chain is built from TRBV11-2 and TRBJ2-7, with D tentatively TRBD2 (5 bases). CDR3 in DNA: TGTGCCACGGGGAACTACGAGCAGTACTTC. Amino acids: CATGNYEQYF.